The subject of this entry is one TCR beta chain. This clonotype was recorded at least ten times. Its cognate antigen has yet to be identified. Per-base qualities were not stored, and no clone one base away is much larger. The sample's time point label is to be understood as: newly diagnosed GD, antithyroid drugs for less than 3 months. RNA was extracted from PBMCs in TRIzol for both TCR sequencing and RNA sequencing. Graves' disease was diagnosed according to American Thyroid Association guidelines. Patients were recruited from an endocrinology department in Xi'an, China. Each patient gave approximately 9.7 milliliters of peripheral blood, collected in an EDTA anticoagulant tube. Ficoll Paque Plus density gradient separation was used to isolate PBMCs, and no additional T cell sorting was done. RNA quality was checked with an Agilent 2100 Bioanalyzer and agarose gel, and concentration with a NanoDrop 2000.

Libraries were built with multiplex PCR. Sequenced using an Illumina HiSeq 4000. To build TCR beta libraries, CDR3 regions were amplified by Arm-PCR using iRepertoire HTBI primers. PCR products were gel purified before sequencing. On the authors' methods: Gene usage analysis of CDR3 amino acid clonotypes relied on the approximately 68 TRBV and 13 to 15 TRBJ segments identified across samples. Filtered high-quality paired reads were merged into contigs using COPE and FqMerger. BLAST was used to align contigs to IMGT TRBV, TRBD and TRBJ reference genes, with CDR3 defined following IMGT. Clonotypes above 0.1% frequency were classified as highly expanded clones. Shannon entropy served as the measure of repertoire diversity, while the Gini coefficient captured V-J evenness. Public clonotypes were defined as clonotypes shared by more than one individual. TCRdb reprocessing: public reads trimmed at Q25 with fastp, clones called with MiXCR, in-frame beta chains kept. Rows merge per CDR3 protein into single entries with the most common DNA and genes. The V and J calls and clone size are TCRdb's, not the authors'. The sample includes hundreds of thousands of distinct CDR3 sequences, with about 14% observed a single time. About 9.1% of the sample belongs to the ten largest clones.

These data are taken from a study of regulatory T cells in long-lasting Graves disease (dated by TCRdb to 2020 to 2023). At the level of the whole study: Newly diagnosed Graves' disease patients had taken antithyroid drugs for less than 3 months. This study used TCR sequencing and RNA sequencing of peripheral blood to compare persistent Graves' disease patients against newly diagnosed Graves' disease patients. The study took place in China and was registered as a clinical trial. A total of roughly 35 samples underwent TCR sequencing, from 13 patients with persistent Graves' disease and some 20 patients with newly diagnosed Graves' disease.

The paper's findings and limits, for the study overall: As a limitation, the authors acknowledged that the small sample size may reduce accuracy. The study examined only peripheral blood because the primary lesion, thyroid tissue, could not be accessed. TRBV28, TRBJ1-2 and TRBJ2-5 were preferentially used in persistent disease, while TRBV20-1 and TRBJ2-1 were favored in newly diagnosed disease. Sequencing and analysis were restricted to the TCR beta chain. A larger number of public clonotypes was shared among persistent patients (about 2,700) than among newly diagnosed patients (around 870). Compared with newly diagnosed patients, patients with persistent Graves' disease had lower TCR Shannon entropy and fewer highly expanded clones, which suggests clonal expansion.

The CDR3 numbers 14 residues from cysteine through phenylalanine. Only the CDR3 DNA stays, 42 bases, in frame from base 1. Sequences LNHDA (CDR1) and SQIVND (CDR2) are obtained from the germline V gene (reference sequence). The V end loses 5 bases and the J end loses 1 base, and a stretch of 12 bases separates them. These data are also associated with another study on T cells in Graves' hyperthyroidism and ophthalmopathy. As noted in the second study: A patient counted as having stable Graves' hyperthyroidism if no progression to ophthalmopathy occurred over 18 months of follow-up. Hyperthyroidism patients were aged 18 to 65 years and newly diagnosed, with disease duration of less than 2 months. Any patient with an uncontrolled infection, another autoimmune disease, pregnancy or lactation was excluded. Clinical symptoms, serum thyroxine and TRAb, thyroid ultrasound, and orbital computed tomography formed the basis for the diagnoses. The TCR CDR3 was subjected to a first round of RT-PCR using the HTBI primer set and the Qiagen OneStep RT-PCR kit. Most expanded thyroid clonotypes (frequency above 0.001) were also detected in blood, a finding suggesting that blood repertoires may reflect thyroid immune responses. A 13 V-J signature model separated ophthalmopathy from stable hyperthyroidism, with 87.88% sensitivity and roughly 82% specificity in cross-validation and 80%/75% in testing. In validation, the model predicted progression to ophthalmopathy with about 71% sensitivity and about 72% specificity, a median of about six months before onset. To identify distinguishing TCR V-J signatures, a discovery cohort of 95 to 100 patients was used, comprising fewer than 45 with Graves' ophthalmopathy and around 60 with stable Graves' hyperthyroidism. Prospective prediction of ophthalmopathy was tested in an independent validation cohort consisting of about 19 hyperthyroidism patients and around 16 patients who later progressed to ophthalmopathy. The roughly 91 discovery patients were randomly divided into training and test sets at a 7:3 ratio. In addition, the study compared T-cell repertoires in thyroid tissue and in blood from roughly 6 Graves' hyperthyroidism patients. Once sampling was done, hyperthyroidism patients were given methimazole at a starting dose of 30 mg daily, whereas ophthalmopathy patients were given high-dose intravenous methylprednisolone. A second multiplex PCR round built the libraries, followed by size selection and purification. Paired-end sequencing of the libraries was performed with 100 bp reads on an Illumina HiSeq2000. Raw data were processed with SOAPnuke, discarding reads with adapters, uncalled bases, mean Phred below 15, or no exact constant-primer or identifier match. COPE v1.2.5 was used to merge high-quality paired reads, and clonotypes were defined as unique nucleotide sequences. MiTCR v1.1 was used to align the clonotypes against IMGT TRBV, TRBD and TRBJ reference segments. The analysis was restricted to V-J combinations with a frequency above 0.0001, which together covered just over 99% of the repertoires. A TCS score was defined as the ratio between F50 (clonal expansion) and ExV (chaos), using BLOSUM62-based TCRdist between CDR3 peptides within each V-J. Welch's t-statistics and random forest reduced approximately 520 V-J features to 10 to 15, which were used in a naive Bayes classifier (R e1071). Sample size was not statistically predetermined, and blinding of investigators to group allocation was not performed. TCR Vbeta CDR3 sequencing of roughly 140 peripheral blood samples (under 45 ophthalmopathy, 75 to 80 hyperthyroidism and some 17 progressor patients) is reported in the paper.

The receptor was derived from a young man with Graves disease. Donor details come from another sample of the same person, matched by shared clones. The sequenced sample was peripheral blood mononuclear cells (PBMCs), obtained at new diagnosis, from a patient treated with antithyroid drugs. Recombination joined TRBV19 with TRBJ2-7; the D gene cannot be resolved beyond TRBD1 or TRBD2, each matching 5 bases. The CDR3 protein is CASSWGTESYEQYF. The DNA reads TGTGCCAGTAGTTGGGGGACGGAGTCCTACGAGCAGTACTTC.